The TCR beta chain under discussion was sequenced for a study of shared clonotypes between healthy human individuals. The CDR3 consists of 13 residues. V dropped 7 bases and J dropped 5; count of bases not matched to a gene: 7. Per the germline V gene, CDR1 is SQVTM and CDR2 is ANQGSEA. It was CD45RO-negative cells, positively selected for CCR7, that made up naive CD8 cells, with terminally differentiated effector memory CD45RA+ cells excluded. Only Caucasian adults living in Nashville, Tennessee made up the donor group. Around 30,000 T cell genomes, or around 0.2 ug DNA, went into the sorted-subset replicate PCRs. Generated by immunoSEQ multiplex PCR, the TCRdb table keeps only in-frame clones and is missing some. This table has around 640,000 clones, roughly 96% appearing once.

Sequencing used naive CD8+ T cells sorted from blood. The chain couples TRBV29-1 to TRBJ2-5; 10 nucleotides agree with TRBD1. The receptor was derived from a young woman in good health. The DNA for the CDR3 is TGCAGCGCCTCGACAGGGGGCGTGGAGACCCAGTACTTC. This translates into CSASTGGVETQYF.